What follows are 5 T cell receptor beta chains derived from one specimen sequenced in a study of neurological immune-mediated disorders. Via MiXCR, TCRdb re-called the 5' RACE reads, giving one row per CDR3 protein. Of approximately 23,000 distinct CDR3 sequences in the sample, 10% were seen once. Sequenced input: PBMCs. The receptors derive from a woman between 55 and 75 years old with HTLV-1-associated myelopathy (HAM/TSP).

This clonotype occurred many times. The chain combines TRBV5-1 with TRBJ2-3; TRBD2 matches 7 bases. Germline CDR1 reads SGHRS; CDR2 reads YFSETQ. Trimming removed 4 bases from V and 2 bases from J; junction bases left unmatched: 7. CDR3 length: 15 amino acids. CDR3 region: CASSVGGGLTDTQYF. In DNA, the CDR3 is TGCGCCAGCAGCGTTGGCGGGGGACTCACAGATACGCAGTATTTT.

Ten or more counts support this clonotype. V gene TRBV6-1 combines with J gene TRBJ1-1; possibly TRBD1 for D (6 bases). In germline, CDR1 is MNHNS, CDR2 SASEGT. V lost 3 bases and J 1 base, leaving 9 bases between the germline ends. There are 14 residues in the CDR3. Here the CDR3 reads CASSETGSNTEAFF. In DNA, the CDR3 is TGTGCCAGCAGTGAGACAGGATCGAACACTGAAGCTTTCTTT.

This clonotype was counted at least ten times. The chain is built from TRBV5-1 and TRBJ2-1; a possible D gene is TRBD2 (5 bases). Germline CDR1 is SGHRS and CDR2 is YFSETQ. CDR3 length: 14 residues. The germline V and J ends were trimmed by 3 bases and 2 bases, with 9 bases remaining between them. Written as DNA, the CDR3 is TGCGCCAGCAGCTCTGGACTCGCCTACAATGAGCAGTTCTTC. Its protein product is CASSSGLAYNEQFF.

There are many counts of this clonotype. The chain combines TRBV15 with TRBJ1-2; 10 positions match TRBD1. The CDR3 has 16 residues. The V segment lost 0 bases and the J segment 4 bases; nucleotides outside the gene matches: 5. The germline CDR1 and CDR2 sequences are LNHNV and YYDKDF (reference sequence). As DNA, the CDR3 is TGTGCCACCAGCAGAGAAACCGGGACAGGGGTCTATGGCTACACCTTC. It codes for CATSRETGTGVYGYTF.

This clonotype was observed at least ten times. This chain uses TRBV9 with TRBJ1-6; D uncertain. V was clipped by 4 bases and J by 8 bases, with 19 bases between them. The germline V gene has CDR1 SGDLS and CDR2 YYNGEE. CDR3 length: 16 residues. DNA for the CDR3: TGTGCCAGCAGCACTGACCTAACTCTCTCGGATTCACCCCTCCACTTT. Translating gives CASSTDLTLSDSPLHF.